What follows are 15 T cell receptor beta chains derived from one specimen sequenced in a study of post-analysis software for immune sequencing data. Study-wide findings and caveats: TRBV5-6, TRBV5-1 and TRBV20-1 belonged to a set of a few TRBV segments that were more frequent in patients than controls.

Their cognate antigens are unknown. Unique molecular identifiers featured in each of the TCR beta cDNA libraries. TCRdb re-called the PCR reads through MiXCR, storing one row per CDR3 protein. The table records hundreds of thousands of distinct CDR3 sequences, approximately 30% of them present only once. Input material: blood. Receptors originate from a girl aged 5-17 years with multiple sclerosis.

This clonotype was counted a few times. The V gene is TRBV7-9, the J gene TRBJ2-7; tentative D call: TRBD1 (5 bases). CDR3 length: 14 residues. With 2 bases removed from V and 4 bases from J, the gap between germline ends came to 12 bases. Germline V CDR1 and CDR2: SEHNR, FQNEAQ (reference sequence). The CDR3 sequence: CASSLPGSRYEQYF. Written as DNA, the CDR3 is TGTGCCAGCAGCTTACCAGGGTCGCGGTACGAGCAGTACTTC.

This clonotype was observed a handful of times. Mismatch with germline at one junction end may stem from a read error. This chain connects TRBV7-2 to TRBJ2-7, with unresolved D. In germline, CDR1 is SGHTA, CDR2 FQGNSA. The CDR3 sequence is 10 residues long. CDR3 bases: TGTGCCTGCAGCTTATACGAGCAGTACTTC. It yields the protein CACSLYEQYF.

This clonotype occurred many times. The chain has TRBV4-3 and TRBJ2-3; D remains ambiguous. The V gene lost 2 bases and the J gene lost 0 bases, with 6 bases spanning the gap. This CDR3 has 14 residues. The germline gives CDR1 LGHNA, CDR2 YSLEER. The CDR3 loop reads CASSQSVSTDTQYF. CDR3 bases: TGCGCCAGCAGCCAATCAGTGAGCACAGATACGCAGTATTTT.

This clonotype has just one count. It may be a read error: a sequence one base away is much more abundant. The V gene is TRBV15, the J gene TRBJ2-1; D not resolved. Judging by the DNA end, TRBJ2-7 fits better; the J call may be wrong. The CDR3 runs 16 residues. Germline loops: CDR1 LNHNV, CDR2 YYDKDF (reference sequence). Here the CDR3 reads CATSRGTGYSYNEQYF. CDR3 in DNA: TGTGCCACCAGCAGAGGAACCGGGTACTCCTACAATGAGCAGTACTTC.

J is TRBJ2-3 and V is TRBV12-3 or TRBV12-4; 10 positions agree with TRBD2. With 6 bases clipped from V and 1 base from J, the junction kept 13 bases outside the gene matches. This CDR3 has 18 residues. The CDR3 protein is CASSPGLASRSGTDTQYF. The CDR3 DNA sequence: TGTGCCAGCAGCCCGGGACTAGCGTCAAGGTCTGGCACAGATACGCAGTATTTT.

The chain employs TRBV5-1 and TRBJ1-1, with D possibly being TRBD1 (5 bases). V lost 2 bases and J lost 6, with 20 bases in between. The CDR3 is 16 residues long. CDR1 and CDR2 (germline): SGHRS, YFSETQ. CDR3 in DNA: TGCGCCAGCAGCTTTTCATTGGCGGGGCAGGGCCCTGAAGCTTTCTTT. This encodes CASSFSLAGQGPEAFF.

This clonotype was seen repeatedly, ten times or more. The chain carries TRBV6-6 and TRBJ1-5; D is possibly TRBD1 (5 bases). Germline CDR1 and CDR2: MNHNY and SVGAGI (reference sequence). This CDR3 contains 12 residues. Trimming removed 2 bases at V and 6 bases at J, with 5 bases between. This CDR3 is CASSYGGQPQHF. CDR3 coding DNA: TGTGCCAGCAGTTACGGGGGTCAGCCCCAGCATTTT.

The CDR3 DNA reads as TGCAGCGTTGGACTAGTGGGTGAGCAGTACTTC. As protein: CSVGLVGEQYF. This rearrangement joins TRBV29-1 to TRBJ2-7; tentative D call: TRBD2 (6 bases). The V and J ends lost 4 bases and 7 bases respectively, with 11 bases between them. Germline lookup yields CDR1 SQVTM and CDR2 ANQGSEA. CDR3 length: 11 amino acids.

Points on this clonotype: The junction shows a germline mismatch at one end, possibly a read error. This chain uses TRBV29-1 with TRBJ2-1, with TRBD2 identical over 7 bases. The CDR3 length is 13 residues. CDR1 and CDR2 (germline): SQVTM, ANQGSEA. CDR3 sequence: CRVGAGVYNEQFF. The CDR3 nucleotides read TGCAGGGTTGGGGCGGGGGTTTACAATGAGCAGTTCTTC.

This clonotype was observed a few times. V and J are TRBV24-1 and TRBJ2-3, with 7 nucleotides matching TRBD2. The germline V gene encodes CDR1 KGHDR and CDR2 SFDVKD. V trimming: 1 base; J trimming: 1 base; junction bases outside the gene matches: 13. This CDR3 spans 19 amino acids. The CDR3 DNA follows: TGTGCCACCAGTGATTTCCCTTTATCTAGCGGAGCGCGCACAGATACGCAGTATTTT. Its protein product is CATSDFPLSSGARTDTQYF.

On this clonotype itself: The junction departs from the called germline gene at one end, perhaps through a read error. CDR3 sequence (DNA): TGTGCCAGCAGCAACAGGGGTTCCGGGGAGCGGTTTTTT. Translated, it gives CASSNRGSGERFF. V gene TRBV14 combines with J gene TRBJ2-2; 7 bases are shared with TRBD1. In germline, CDR1 is SGHDN, CDR2 FVKESK. The CDR3 covers 13 residues.

The chain recombines TRBV24-1 with TRBJ2-7; possibly TRBD1 or TRBD2 for D (5 bases each). This CDR3 spans 17 amino acids. CDR1 KGHDR and CDR2 SFDVKD come from the germline V gene. Trimming shortened V by 2 bases and J by 0 bases, and 16 bases separated the two germline ends. The CDR3 DNA follows: TGTGCCACCAGTGATTATCCCCGGGGCCCAAGCTCCTACGAGCAGTACTTC. It translates to CATSDYPRGPSSYEQYF.

This chain connects TRBV6-5 to TRBJ1-1; no definite D call. Trimming removed 4 bases from V and 0 bases from J, with 9 bases in between. Per the germline V gene, CDR1 is MNHEY and CDR2 is SVGAGI. The CDR3 covers 14 residues. For the CDR3, the DNA is TGTGCCAGCAGTTCCCCGGCCATGAACACTGAAGCTTTCTTT. The encoded protein is CASSSPAMNTEAFF.

This sequence joins TRBV5-1 and TRBJ2-1; D may be TRBD2 (5 bases). This CDR3 is 15 amino acids long. V gave up 5 bases and J gave up 0 bases, with 12 bases separating them. Looked up from germline, CDR1 is SGHRS and CDR2 is YFSETQ. The CDR3, as DNA: TGCGCCAGCAGTTGGACTCCTAGCTCCTACAATGAGCAGTTCTTC. It is translated as CASSWTPSSYNEQFF.

The V call is TRBV7-8, the J call TRBJ1-4; D not resolved. Trimming shortened V by 6 bases and J by 0 bases, and 11 bases separated the two germline ends. This CDR3 contains 15 residues. Germline assignment: CDR1 SGHVS and CDR2 FQNEAQ. As DNA, the CDR3 is TGTGCCAGCAGTTGGACGGATGCAACTAATGAAAAACTGTTTTTT. Its translation: CASSWTDATNEKLFF.